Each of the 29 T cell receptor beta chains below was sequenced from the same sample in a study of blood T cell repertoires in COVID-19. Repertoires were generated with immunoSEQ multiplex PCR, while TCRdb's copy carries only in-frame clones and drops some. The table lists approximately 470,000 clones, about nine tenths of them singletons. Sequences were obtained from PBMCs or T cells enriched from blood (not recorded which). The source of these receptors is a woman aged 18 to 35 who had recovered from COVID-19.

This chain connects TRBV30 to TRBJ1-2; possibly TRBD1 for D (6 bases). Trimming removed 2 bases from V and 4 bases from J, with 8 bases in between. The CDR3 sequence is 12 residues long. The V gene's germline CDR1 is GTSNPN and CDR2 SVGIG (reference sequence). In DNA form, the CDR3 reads TGTGCCTGGAGTCGAGGGGGCTATGGCTACACCTTC. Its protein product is CAWSRGGYGYTF.

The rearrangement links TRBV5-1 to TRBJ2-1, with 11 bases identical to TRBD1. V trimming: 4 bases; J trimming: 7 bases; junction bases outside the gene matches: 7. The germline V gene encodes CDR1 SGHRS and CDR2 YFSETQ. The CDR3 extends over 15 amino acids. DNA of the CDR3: TGCGCCAGCAGCGCCGGGACAGGGGGACCTAATGAGCAGTTCTTC. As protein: CASSAGTGGPNEQFF.

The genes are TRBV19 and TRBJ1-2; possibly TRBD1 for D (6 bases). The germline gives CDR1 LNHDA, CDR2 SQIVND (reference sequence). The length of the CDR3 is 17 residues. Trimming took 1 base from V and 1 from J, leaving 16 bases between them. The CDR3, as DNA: TGTGCCAGTAGTATAGGATTCGCGGGGGCGGGTAACTATGGCTACACCTTC. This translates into CASSIGFAGAGNYGYTF.

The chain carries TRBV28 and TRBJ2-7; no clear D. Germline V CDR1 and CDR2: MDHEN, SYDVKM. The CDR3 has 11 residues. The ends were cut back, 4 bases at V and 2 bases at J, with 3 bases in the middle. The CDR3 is CASSSTYEQYF. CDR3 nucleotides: TGTGCCAGCAGTTCCACCTACGAGCAGTACTTC.

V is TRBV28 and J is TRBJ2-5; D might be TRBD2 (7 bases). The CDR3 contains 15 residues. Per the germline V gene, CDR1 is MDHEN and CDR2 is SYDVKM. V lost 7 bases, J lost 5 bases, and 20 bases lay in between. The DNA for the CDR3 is TGTGCCAGCACCCCGCCGGGGGGCGATTCTGAGACCCAGTACTTC. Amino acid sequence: CASTPPGGDSETQYF.

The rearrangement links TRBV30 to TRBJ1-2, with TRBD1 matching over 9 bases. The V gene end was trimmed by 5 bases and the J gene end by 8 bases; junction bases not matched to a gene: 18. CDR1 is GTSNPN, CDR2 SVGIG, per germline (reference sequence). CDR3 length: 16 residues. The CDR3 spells CAWSFEPGQGLGGYTF. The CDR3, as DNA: TGTGCCTGGTCATTTGAACCGGGACAGGGTTTGGGAGGCTACACCTTC.

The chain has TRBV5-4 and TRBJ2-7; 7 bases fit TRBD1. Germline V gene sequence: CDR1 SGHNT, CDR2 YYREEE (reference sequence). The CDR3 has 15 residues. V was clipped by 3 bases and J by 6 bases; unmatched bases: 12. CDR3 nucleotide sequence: TGTGCCAGCAGCTCCAAAATCACGACAGGGTTCGAGCAGTACTTC. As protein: CASSSKITTGFEQYF. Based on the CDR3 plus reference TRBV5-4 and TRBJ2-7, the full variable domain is ETGVTQSPTHLIKTRGQQVTLRCSSQSGHNTVSWYQQALGQGPQFIFQYYREEENGRGNFPPRFSGLQFPNYSSELNVNALELDDSALYLCASSSKITTGFEQYFGPGTRLTVT.

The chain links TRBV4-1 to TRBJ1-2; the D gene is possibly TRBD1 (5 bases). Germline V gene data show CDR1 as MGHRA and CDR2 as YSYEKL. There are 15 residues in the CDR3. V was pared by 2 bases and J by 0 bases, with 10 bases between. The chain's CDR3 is CASSQQGSTNYGYTF. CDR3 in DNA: TGCGCCAGCAGCCAACAGGGCTCTACTAACTATGGCTACACCTTC.

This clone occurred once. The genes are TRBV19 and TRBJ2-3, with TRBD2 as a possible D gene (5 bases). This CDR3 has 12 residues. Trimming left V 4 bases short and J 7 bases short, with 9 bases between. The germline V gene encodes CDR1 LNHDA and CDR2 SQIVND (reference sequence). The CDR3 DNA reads TGTGCCAGTAGTAGTAGCGTGAATACGCAGTATTTT. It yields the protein CASSSSVNTQYF. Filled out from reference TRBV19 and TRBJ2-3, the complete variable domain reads DGGITQSPKYLFRKEGQNVTLSCEQNLNHDAMYWYRQDPGQGLRLIYYSQIVNDFQKGDIAEGYSVSREKKESFPLTVTSAQKNPTAFYLCASSSSVNTQYFGPGTRLTVL.

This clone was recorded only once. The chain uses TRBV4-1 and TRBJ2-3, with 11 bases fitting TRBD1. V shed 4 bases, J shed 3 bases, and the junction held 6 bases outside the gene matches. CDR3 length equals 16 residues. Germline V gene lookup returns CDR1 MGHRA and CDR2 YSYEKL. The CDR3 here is CASSLRGQGGTDTQYF. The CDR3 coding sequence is TGCGCCAGCAGCCTGAGGGGACAGGGGGGGACAGATACGCAGTATTTT.

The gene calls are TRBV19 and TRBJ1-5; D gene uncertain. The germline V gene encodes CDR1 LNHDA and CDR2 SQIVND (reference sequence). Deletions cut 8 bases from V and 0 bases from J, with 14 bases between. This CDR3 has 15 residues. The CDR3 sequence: CASGLVGYSNQPQHF. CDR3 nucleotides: TGTGCCAGTGGGCTTGTAGGCTATAGCAATCAGCCCCAGCATTTT.

The CDR3 sequence: CAWSMASYGYTF. CDR3 sequence (DNA): TGTGCCTGGAGTATGGCCTCCTATGGCTACACCTTC. This chain links TRBV30 with TRBJ1-2, with D uncertain. V was shortened by 2 bases and J by 4 bases, with 8 bases between the two germline ends. The CDR3 spans 12 residues. Germline V gives CDR1 GTSNPN, CDR2 SVGIG (reference sequence). Looking up the rest from reference TRBV30 and TRBJ1-2 gives the full variable domain: SQTIHQWPATLVQPVGSPLSLECTVEGTSNPNLYWYRQAAGRGLQLLFYSVGIGQISSEVPQNLSASRPQDRQFILSSKKLLLSDSGFYLCAWSMASYGYTFGSGTRLTVV.

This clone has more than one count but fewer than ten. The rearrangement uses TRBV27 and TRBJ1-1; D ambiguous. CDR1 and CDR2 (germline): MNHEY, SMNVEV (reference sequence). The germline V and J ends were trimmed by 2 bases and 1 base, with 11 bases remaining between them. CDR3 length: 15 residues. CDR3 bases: TGTGCCAGCAGTTTAATCCCCGAGTCGAACACTGAAGCTTTCTTT. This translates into CASSLIPESNTEAFF.

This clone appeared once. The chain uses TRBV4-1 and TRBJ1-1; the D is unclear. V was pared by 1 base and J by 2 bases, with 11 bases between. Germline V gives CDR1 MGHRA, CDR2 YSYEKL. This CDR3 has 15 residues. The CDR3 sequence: CASSQAPGPNTEAFF. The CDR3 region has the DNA TGCGCCAGCAGCCAAGCCCCAGGTCCAAACACTGAAGCTTTCTTT.

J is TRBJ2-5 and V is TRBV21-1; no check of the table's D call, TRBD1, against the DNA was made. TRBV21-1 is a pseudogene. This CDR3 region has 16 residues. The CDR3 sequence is CASSKGDRGRKETQYF. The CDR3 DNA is TGTGCCAGCAGCAAAGGGGACAGGGGGCGTAAAGAGACCCAGTACTTC.

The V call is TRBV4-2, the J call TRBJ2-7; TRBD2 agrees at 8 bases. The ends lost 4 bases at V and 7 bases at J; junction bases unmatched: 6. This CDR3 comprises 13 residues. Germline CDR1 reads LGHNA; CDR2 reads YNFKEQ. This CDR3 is CASSPGGGREQYF. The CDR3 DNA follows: TGTGCCAGCAGCCCGGGGGGGGGTAGAGAGCAGTACTTC.

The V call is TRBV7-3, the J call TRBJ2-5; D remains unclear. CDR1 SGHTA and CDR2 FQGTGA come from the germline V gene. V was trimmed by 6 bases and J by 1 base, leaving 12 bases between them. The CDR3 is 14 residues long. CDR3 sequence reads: CASSRSSIQETQYF. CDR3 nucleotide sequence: TGTGCCAGCAGTCGATCGAGCATCCAAGAGACCCAGTACTTC.

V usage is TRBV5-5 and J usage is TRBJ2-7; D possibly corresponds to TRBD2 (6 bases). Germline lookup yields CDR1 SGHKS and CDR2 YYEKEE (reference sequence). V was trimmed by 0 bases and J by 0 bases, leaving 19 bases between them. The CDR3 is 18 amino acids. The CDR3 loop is CASSLDGVGGINSYEQYF. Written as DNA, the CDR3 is TGTGCCAGCAGCTTGGATGGGGTTGGAGGGATAAACTCCTACGAGCAGTACTTC.

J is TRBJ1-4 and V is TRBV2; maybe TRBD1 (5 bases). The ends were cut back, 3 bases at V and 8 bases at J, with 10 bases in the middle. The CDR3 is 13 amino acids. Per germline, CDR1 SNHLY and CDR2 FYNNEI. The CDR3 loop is CASSDRGGEKLFF. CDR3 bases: TGTGCCAGCAGTGATAGGGGAGGGGAAAAACTGTTTTTT.

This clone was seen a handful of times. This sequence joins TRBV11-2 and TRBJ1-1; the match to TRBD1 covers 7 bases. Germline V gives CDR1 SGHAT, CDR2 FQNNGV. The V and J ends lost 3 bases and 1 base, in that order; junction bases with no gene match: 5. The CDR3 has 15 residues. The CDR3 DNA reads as TGTGCCAGCAGCTTTTTTACAGGGGCGAACACTGAAGCTTTCTTT. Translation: CASSFFTGANTEAFF.

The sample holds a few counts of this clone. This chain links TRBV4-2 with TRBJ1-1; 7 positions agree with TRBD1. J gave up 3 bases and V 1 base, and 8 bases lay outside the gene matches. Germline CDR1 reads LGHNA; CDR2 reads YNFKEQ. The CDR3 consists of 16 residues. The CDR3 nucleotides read TGTGCCAGCAGCCAAGCGGCTGGGACAGAGTACACTGAAGCTTTCTTT. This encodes CASSQAAGTEYTEAFF.

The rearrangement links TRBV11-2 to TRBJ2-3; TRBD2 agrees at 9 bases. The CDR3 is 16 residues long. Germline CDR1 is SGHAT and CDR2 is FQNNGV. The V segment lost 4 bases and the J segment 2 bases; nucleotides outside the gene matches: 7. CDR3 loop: CASSSLLAGNTDTQYF. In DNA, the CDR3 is TGTGCCAGCAGCTCCCTGCTAGCGGGGAACACAGATACGCAGTATTTT.

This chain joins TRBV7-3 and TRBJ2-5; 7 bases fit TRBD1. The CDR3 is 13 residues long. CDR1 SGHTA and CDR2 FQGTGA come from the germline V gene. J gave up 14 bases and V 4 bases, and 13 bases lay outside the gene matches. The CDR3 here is CASSSVPDRPLYF. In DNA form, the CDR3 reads TGTGCCAGCAGCTCGGTTCCGGACAGGCCCTTATACTTC.

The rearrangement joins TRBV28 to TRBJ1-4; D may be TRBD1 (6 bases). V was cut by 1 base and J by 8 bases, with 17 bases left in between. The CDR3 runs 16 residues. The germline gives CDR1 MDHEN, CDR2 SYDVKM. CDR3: CASSLSGADVSEKLFF. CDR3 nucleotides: TGTGCCAGCAGTTTATCAGGGGCGGATGTCTCGGAAAAACTGTTTTTT. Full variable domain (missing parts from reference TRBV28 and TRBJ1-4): DVKVTQSSRYLVKRTGEKVFLECVQDMDHENMFWYRQDPGLGLRLIYFSYDVKMKEKGDIPEGYSVSREKKERFSLILESASTNQTSMYLCASSLSGADVSEKLFFGSGTQLSVL.

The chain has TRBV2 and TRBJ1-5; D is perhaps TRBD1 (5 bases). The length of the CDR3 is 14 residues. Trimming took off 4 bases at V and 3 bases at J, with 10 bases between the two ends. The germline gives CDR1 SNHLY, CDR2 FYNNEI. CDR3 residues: CASSGGGDNQPQHF. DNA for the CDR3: TGTGCCAGCAGTGGGGGGGGTGACAATCAGCCCCAGCATTTT.

The CDR3 sequence is CASSPVMGLYGYTF. The CDR3 DNA follows: TGTGCCAGCAGCCCGGTTATGGGCTTATATGGCTACACCTTC. The chain recombines TRBV4-2 with TRBJ1-2; D is undetermined. The V end was cut by 4 bases, the J end by 5 bases, with 14 bases between. The germline V gene encodes CDR1 LGHNA and CDR2 YNFKEQ. The length of the CDR3 is 14 residues.

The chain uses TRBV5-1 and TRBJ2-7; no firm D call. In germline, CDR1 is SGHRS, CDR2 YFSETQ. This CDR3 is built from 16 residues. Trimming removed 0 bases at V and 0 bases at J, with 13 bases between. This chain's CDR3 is CASSLGRPYRSYEQYF. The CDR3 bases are TGCGCCAGCAGCTTGGGCCGCCCCTATCGCTCCTACGAGCAGTACTTC. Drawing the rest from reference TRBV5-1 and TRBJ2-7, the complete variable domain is KAGVTQTPRYLIKTRGQQVTLSCSPISGHRSVSWYQQTPGQGLQFLFEYFSETQRNKGNFPGRFSGRQFSNSRSEMNVSTLELGDSALYLCASSLGRPYRSYEQYFGPGTRLTVT.

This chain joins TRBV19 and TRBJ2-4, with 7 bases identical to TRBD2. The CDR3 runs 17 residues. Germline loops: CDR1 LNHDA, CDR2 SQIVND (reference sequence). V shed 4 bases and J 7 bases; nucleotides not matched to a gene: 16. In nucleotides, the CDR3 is TGTGCCAGTAGTACCACGGGGGGAGGAGCCGTAAGGAACATTCAGTACTTC. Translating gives CASSTTGGGAVRNIQYF.

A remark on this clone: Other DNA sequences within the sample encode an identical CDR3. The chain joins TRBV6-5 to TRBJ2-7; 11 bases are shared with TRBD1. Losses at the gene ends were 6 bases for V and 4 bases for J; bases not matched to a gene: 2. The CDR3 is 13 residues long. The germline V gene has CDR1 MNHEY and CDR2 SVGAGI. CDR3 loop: CASSRDRGYEQYF. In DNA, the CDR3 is TGTGCCAGCAGCCGGGACAGGGGGTACGAGCAGTACTTC.